The rows below give T cell receptor beta chains drawn from one sample of a study of blood T cells in healthy people across ages. MiXCR, applied by TCRdb to the 5' RACE reads, yields one record per CDR3 protein. The sample lists 1.2 million to 1.5 million distinct CDR3 sequences; roughly 45% were seen once. Sequencing was performed on blood. The receptor source for this set is a woman aged 18-35 years in good health. CDR3s include the opening cysteine and the closing phenylalanine or tryptophan. Each record gives: CDR3 protein, CDR3 DNA, V gene, J gene, clone size, D gene. A D gene is named only where the DNA matches it firmly. Part of the rows lack a size; the others show once, few, many or a class for expanded clones.

CASSAQGVGGYTF	TGTGCCAGCAGCGCACAGGGAGTAGGTGGCTACACCTTC	TRBV14	TRBJ1-2	few	-
CASSATSGSGGEQFF	TGCGCCAGCAGCGCGACTAGCGGGAGCGGCGGTGAGCAGTTCTTC	TRBV5-1	TRBJ2-1	-	TRBD2
CSARDLGGGTETQYF	TGCAGTGCTAGAGACCTCGGGGGGGGAACAGAGACGCAGTATTTT	TRBV20-1	TRBJ2-3	-	TRBD2
CASSLGIGDTSWGYTF	TGTGCCAGCAGCTTAGGGATAGGGGATACCAGCTGGGGCTACACCTTC	TRBV7-9	TRBJ1-2	-	-
CASSETGGWETQYF	TGTGCCAGCAGTGAGACAGGGGGCTGGGAGACCCAGTACTTC	TRBV25-1	TRBJ2-5	few	TRBD1
CASSQVVGADTEAFF	TGCGCCAGCAGCCAAGTTGTCGGGGCAGACACTGAAGCTTTCTTT	TRBV4-1	TRBJ1-1	-	-
CASSYSDQEDGYTF	TGTGCCAGCAGTTACTCGGACCAGGAGGATGGCTACACCTTC	TRBV6-5	TRBJ1-2	few	-
CATSTRESNYEQYF	TGTGCCACCAGCACCCGGGAGAGCAACTACGAGCAGTACTTC	TRBV15	TRBJ2-7	few	-
CASSLRARENYGYTF	TGTGCCAGCAGTTTAAGGGCCAGGGAAAACTATGGCTACACCTTC	TRBV27	TRBJ1-2	-	-
CASSQEPGLAGAKNIQYF	TGCGCCAGCAGCCAAGAGCCCGGACTAGCGGGGGCCAAAAACATTCAGTACTTC	TRBV4-1	TRBJ2-4	-	TRBD2
CASSEFVTSGSNEQFF	TGTGCCAGCAGTGAATTCGTGACTAGCGGGAGCAATGAGCAGTTCTTC	TRBV25-1	TRBJ2-1	-	TRBD2
CATGDRKYYEQYF	TGTGCCACTGGGGACAGGAAATACTACGAGCAGTACTTC	TRBV6-5	TRBJ2-7	once	TRBD1
CASSYTLVVGTKDTQYF	TGTGCCAGCAGTTACACCCTCGTTGTTGGGACCAAAGATACGCAGTATTTT	TRBV6-6	TRBJ2-3	few	-
CASSAGTGGVYGYTF	TGTGCCAGCAGTGCAGGGACAGGGGGCGTCTATGGCTACACCTTC	TRBV9	TRBJ1-2	few	TRBD1
CSARTLAAISYEQYF	TGCAGTGCTAGAACCCTAGCGGCAATATCGTACGAGCAGTACTTC	TRBV20-1	TRBJ2-7	-	TRBD2
CASSLRGGNEQFF	TGTGCCAGCAGTTTAAGAGGAGGGAATGAGCAGTTCTTC	TRBV27	TRBJ2-1	many	-
CASSLASPQETQYF	TGTGCCAGCAGTTTGGCTAGCCCCCAAGAGACCCAGTACTTC	TRBV28	TRBJ2-5	-	-
CASSLERDQRGYTF	TGTGCCAGCAGCTTAGAGAGAGACCAGAGGGGCTACACCTTC	TRBV7-2	TRBJ1-2	-	-
CSARSWTRAKETQYF	TGCAGTGCTAGATCCTGGACTAGGGCAAAGGAGACCCAGTACTTC	TRBV20-1	TRBJ2-5	-	TRBD2
CSVGKGAYEQYF	TGCAGCGTTGGGAAGGGCGCCTACGAGCAGTACTTC	TRBV29-1	TRBJ2-7	-	-
CASSQDWAGDTSYTF	TGCGCCAGCAGCCAAGATTGGGCAGGGGATACGAGCTACACCTTC	TRBV4-1	TRBJ1-2	few	-
CAWSRAGRAYNEQYF	TGTGCCTGGAGTCGGGCGGGGAGGGCCTACAATGAGCAGTACTTC	TRBV30	TRBJ2-7	-	TRBD2
CASGRGRFYEQYF	TGTGCCAGCGGGCGCGGGAGGTTCTACGAGCAGTACTTC	TRBV28	TRBJ2-7	-	TRBD2
CASSAWTSESSYNEQFF	TGTGCCAGCAGTGCCTGGACTAGCGAGAGCTCCTACAATGAGCAGTTCTTC	TRBV2	TRBJ2-1	-	TRBD2
CASSTGLAGAPDTQYF	TGCGCCAGCAGCACCGGACTAGCGGGGGCCCCAGATACGCAGTATTTT	TRBV5-1	TRBJ2-3	-	TRBD2
CASSYGRGSSYEQYF	TGTGCCAGCAGTTACGGCCGGGGATCCTCCTACGAGCAGTACTTC	TRBV6-5	TRBJ2-7	many	-
CASSAGLAGGSYEQYF	TGTGCCAGCAGCGCCGGACTAGCGGGAGGGAGCTACGAGCAGTACTTC	TRBV9	TRBJ2-7	few	TRBD2
CSVEGGQGASTEAFF	TGCAGCGTTGAAGGGGGACAGGGGGCGAGCACTGAAGCTTTCTTT	TRBV29-1	TRBJ1-1	-	TRBD1
CASSQFTRQGPQETQYF	TGTGCCAGCAGCCAATTTACCCGACAGGGCCCCCAAGAGACCCAGTACTTC	TRBV16	TRBJ2-5	-	TRBD1
CSAPDRLAGPFRAYEQFF	TGCAGTGCTCCAGATAGGCTAGCGGGGCCTTTCCGAGCTTATGAGCAGTTCTTC	TRBV20-1	TRBJ2-1	-	TRBD2